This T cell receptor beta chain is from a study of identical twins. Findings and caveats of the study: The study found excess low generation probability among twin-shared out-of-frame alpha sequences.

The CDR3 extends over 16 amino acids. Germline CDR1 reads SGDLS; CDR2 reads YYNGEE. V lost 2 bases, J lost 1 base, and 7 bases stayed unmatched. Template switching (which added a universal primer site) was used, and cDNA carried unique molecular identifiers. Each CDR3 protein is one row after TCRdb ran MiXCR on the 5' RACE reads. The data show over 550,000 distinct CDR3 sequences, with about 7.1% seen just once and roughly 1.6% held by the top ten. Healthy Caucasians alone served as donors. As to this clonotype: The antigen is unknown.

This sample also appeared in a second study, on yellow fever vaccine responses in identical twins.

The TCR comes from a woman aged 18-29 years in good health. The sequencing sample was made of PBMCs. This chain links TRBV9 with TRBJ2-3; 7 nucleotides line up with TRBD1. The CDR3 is CASSVGTVRGTDTQYF. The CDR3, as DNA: TGTGCCAGCAGCGTTGGGACAGTTCGGGGCACAGATACGCAGTATTTT.